This T cell receptor beta chain was profiled in a study of control samples from healthy donors and cancer patients. The V and J ends lost 5 bases and 0 bases, in that order; junction bases with no gene match: 9. The CDR3 is made up of 16 amino acids. CDR1 is SGHVS, CDR2 FNYEAQ, per germline. Profiling relied on immunoSEQ multiplex PCR, and the TCRdb table lists in-frame clones only, not all of them. The sample consists of under 450,000 clones, around nine tenths of them appearing once. This TCR derives from a man aged 35 to 55 with head and neck cancer. Material for sequencing was PBMCs. The V call is TRBV7-6, the J call TRBJ1-1; 7 bases map to TRBD1. CDR3 in DNA: TGTGCCAGCAGCCCAGGGGGGAGTCCTATGAACACTGAAGCTTTCTTT. Protein product: CASSPGGSPMNTEAFF.